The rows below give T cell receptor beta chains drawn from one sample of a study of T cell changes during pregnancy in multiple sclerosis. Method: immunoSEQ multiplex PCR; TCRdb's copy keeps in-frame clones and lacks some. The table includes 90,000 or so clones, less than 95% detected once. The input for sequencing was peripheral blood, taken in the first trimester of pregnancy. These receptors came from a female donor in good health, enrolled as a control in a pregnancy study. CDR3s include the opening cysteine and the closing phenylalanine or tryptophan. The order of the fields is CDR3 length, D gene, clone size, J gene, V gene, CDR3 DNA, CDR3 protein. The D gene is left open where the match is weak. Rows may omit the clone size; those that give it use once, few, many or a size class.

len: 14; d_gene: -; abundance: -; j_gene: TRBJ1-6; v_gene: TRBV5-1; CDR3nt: TGCGCCAGCAGCTTGGGGCAGAACAATTCACCCCTCCACTTT; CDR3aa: CASSLGQNNSPLHF
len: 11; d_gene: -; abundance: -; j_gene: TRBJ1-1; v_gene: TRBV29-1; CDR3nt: TGCAGCGTTGGAGGTGAAGTTGAAGCTTTCTTT; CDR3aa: CSVGGEVEAFF
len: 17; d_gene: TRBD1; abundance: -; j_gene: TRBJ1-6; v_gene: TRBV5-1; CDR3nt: TGCGCCAGCAGCTTGGAGATCACTGGACAGGGAAATTCACCCCTCCACTTT; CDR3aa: CASSLEITGQGNSPLHF
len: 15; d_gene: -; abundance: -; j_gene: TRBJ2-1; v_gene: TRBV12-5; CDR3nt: TGTGCTAGTGGTTTGACGGGGAAAACCTACAATGAGCAGTTCTTC; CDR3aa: CASGLTGKTYNEQFF
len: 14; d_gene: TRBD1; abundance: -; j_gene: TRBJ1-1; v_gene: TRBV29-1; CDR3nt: TGCAGCGTTGAAGCAGGGGGCGTGGACACTGAAGCTTTCTTT; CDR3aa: CSVEAGGVDTEAFF
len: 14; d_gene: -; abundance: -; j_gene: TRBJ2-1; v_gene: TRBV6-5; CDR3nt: TGTGCCAGCAAAGTCCTGGGGGCGCTCAATGAGCAGTTCTTC; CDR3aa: CASKVLGALNEQFF
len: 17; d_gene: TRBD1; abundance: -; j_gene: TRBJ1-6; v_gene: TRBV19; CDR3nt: TGTGCCAGTAGCAGGGGGACCTGGGGGGCCCTCGGGTCGCCCCTCCACTTT; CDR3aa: CASSRGTWGALGSPLHF
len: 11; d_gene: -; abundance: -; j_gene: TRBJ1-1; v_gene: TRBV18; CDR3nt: TGTGCCAGCTCTCCGGGGGCTGAAGCTTTCTTT; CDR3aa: CASSPGAEAFF
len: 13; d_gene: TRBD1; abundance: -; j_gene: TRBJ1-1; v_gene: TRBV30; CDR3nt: TGTGCCTGGAGTAATACAGGGGACACTGAAGCTTTCTTT; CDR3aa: CAWSNTGDTEAFF
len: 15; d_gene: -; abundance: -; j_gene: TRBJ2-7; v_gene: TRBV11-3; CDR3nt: TGTGCCAGCAGCTTAGGGGCATCCCCTTCCTACGAGCAGTACTTC; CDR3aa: CASSLGASPSYEQYF
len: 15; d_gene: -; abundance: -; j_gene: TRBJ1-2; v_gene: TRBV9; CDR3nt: TGTGCCAGCAGCGCCGCTCCGGGGGGGGCCTATGGCTACACCTTC; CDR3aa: CASSAAPGGAYGYTF
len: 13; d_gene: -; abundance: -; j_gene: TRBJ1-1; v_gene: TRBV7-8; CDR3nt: TGTGCCAGCAGCTCTCGAGGGCAAGGTGAAGCTTTCTTT; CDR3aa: CASSSRGQGEAFF
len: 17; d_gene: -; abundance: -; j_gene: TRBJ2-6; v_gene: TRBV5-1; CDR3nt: TGCGCCAGCAGCTCCGGGACACTGAGCTCTGGGGCCAACGTCCTGACTTTC; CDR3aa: CASSSGTLSSGANVLTF
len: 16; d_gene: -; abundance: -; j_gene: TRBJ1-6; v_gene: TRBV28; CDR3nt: TGTGCCACCCGCGGCAGGGGTGGCTCCTATAATTCACCCCTCCACTTT; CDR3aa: CATRGRGGSYNSPLHF
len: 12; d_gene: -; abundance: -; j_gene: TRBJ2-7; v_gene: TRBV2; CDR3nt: TGTGCCAGCAGGCTCCTAACCTACGAGCAGTACTTC; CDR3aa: CASRLLTYEQYF
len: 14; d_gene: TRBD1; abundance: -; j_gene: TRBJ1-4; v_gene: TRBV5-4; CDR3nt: TGTGCCAGCAGCTATAGGGACAGGCCAGAAAAACTGTTTTTT; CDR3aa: CASSYRDRPEKLFF
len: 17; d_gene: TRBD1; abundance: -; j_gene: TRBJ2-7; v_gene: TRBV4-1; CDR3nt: TGCGCCAGCAGCTTACGCCAGGGGGCCGGAGAATCCTACGAGCAGTACTTC; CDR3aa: CASSLRQGAGESYEQYF
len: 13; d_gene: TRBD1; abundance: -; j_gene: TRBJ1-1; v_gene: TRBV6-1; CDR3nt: TGTGCCAGCAGTGTGGGACAGAGAGTTGAAGCTTTCTTT; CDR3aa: CASSVGQRVEAFF
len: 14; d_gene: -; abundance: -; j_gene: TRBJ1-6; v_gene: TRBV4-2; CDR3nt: TGTGCCAGCAGCCACACCGCGTATAATTCACCCCTCCACTTT; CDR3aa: CASSHTAYNSPLHF
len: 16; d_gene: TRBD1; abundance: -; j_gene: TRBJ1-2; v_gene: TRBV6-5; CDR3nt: TGTGCCAGCAGTTACGGATCAACCGGGACAGAGTATGGCTACACCTTC; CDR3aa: CASSYGSTGTEYGYTF
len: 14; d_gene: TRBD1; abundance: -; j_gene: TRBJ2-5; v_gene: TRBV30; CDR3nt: TGTGCCTGGAGCGCAGGGGGTTTGAGTAAGACCCAGTACTTC; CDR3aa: CAWSAGGLSKTQYF
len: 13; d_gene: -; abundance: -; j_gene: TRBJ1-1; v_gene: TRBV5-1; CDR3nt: TGCGCCAGCGGATCACAGGGGAACACTGAAGCTTTCTTT; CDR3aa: CASGSQGNTEAFF
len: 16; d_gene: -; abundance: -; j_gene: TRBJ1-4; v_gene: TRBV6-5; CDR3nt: TGTGCCAGCAGTTACTACAGGGATGCAACTAATGAAAAACTGTTTTTT; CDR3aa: CASSYYRDATNEKLFF
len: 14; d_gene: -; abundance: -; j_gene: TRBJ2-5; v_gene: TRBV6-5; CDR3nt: TGTGCCAGCAGTTACCTGGGGGCGGGAGAGACCCAGTACTTC; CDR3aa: CASSYLGAGETQYF
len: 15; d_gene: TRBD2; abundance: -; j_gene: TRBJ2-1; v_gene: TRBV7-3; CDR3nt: TGTGCCAGCAGCTTAACTGGGACTATGGTCTATGAGCAGTTCTTC; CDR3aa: CASSLTGTMVYEQFF
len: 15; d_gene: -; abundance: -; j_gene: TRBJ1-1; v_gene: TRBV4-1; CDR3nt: TGCGCCAGCAGCCCGTTACAGGGTTCGGGCGCTGAAGCTTTCTTT; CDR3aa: CASSPLQGSGAEAFF
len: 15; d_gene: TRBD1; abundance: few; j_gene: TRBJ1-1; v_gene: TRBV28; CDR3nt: TGTGCCAGCACCACGGCGGGACAGGGTGTCACTGAAGCTTTCTTT; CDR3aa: CASTTAGQGVTEAFF
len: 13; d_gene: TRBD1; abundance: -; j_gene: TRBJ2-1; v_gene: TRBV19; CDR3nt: TGTGCCAGTAGTAAGGACAGGTACAATGAGCAGTTCTTC; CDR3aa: CASSKDRYNEQFF
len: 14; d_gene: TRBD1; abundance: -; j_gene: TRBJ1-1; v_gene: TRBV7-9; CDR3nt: TGTGCCAGCAGCTCAGGACAGGGGGACACTGAAGCTTTCTTT; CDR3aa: CASSSGQGDTEAFF
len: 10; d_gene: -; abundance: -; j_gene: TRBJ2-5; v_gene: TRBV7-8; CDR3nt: TGTGCCAGCAGCTTGGGACAAGAGTACTTC; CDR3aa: CASSLGQEYF
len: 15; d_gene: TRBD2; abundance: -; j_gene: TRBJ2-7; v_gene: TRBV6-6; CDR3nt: TGTGCCAGCAGGGGCCGGGAGCGGGAGCCCTACGAGCAGTACTTC; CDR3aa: CASRGREREPYEQYF
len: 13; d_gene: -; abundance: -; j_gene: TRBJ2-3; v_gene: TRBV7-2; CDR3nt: TGTGCCAGCAGCCCTACTCGCGGAGATACGCAGTATTTT; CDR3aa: CASSPTRGDTQYF
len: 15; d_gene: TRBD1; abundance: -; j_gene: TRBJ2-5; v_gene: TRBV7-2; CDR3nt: TGTGCCAGCAGGCAATACCGGGACAGGGAAGAGACCCAGTACTTC; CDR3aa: CASRQYRDREETQYF
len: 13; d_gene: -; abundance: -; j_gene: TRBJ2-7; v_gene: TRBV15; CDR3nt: TGTGCCACCAGCAGAACGGCAGGGCGCGAGCAGTACTTC; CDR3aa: CATSRTAGREQYF
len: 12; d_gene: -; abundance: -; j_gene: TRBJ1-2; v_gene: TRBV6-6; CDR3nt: TGTGCCAGCAACCCAGCTAACTATGGCTACACCTTC; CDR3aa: CASNPANYGYTF
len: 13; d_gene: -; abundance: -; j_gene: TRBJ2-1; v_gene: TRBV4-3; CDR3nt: TGCGCCAGCAGCTGGACACCCTTCCATGAGCAGTTCTTC; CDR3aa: CASSWTPFHEQFF
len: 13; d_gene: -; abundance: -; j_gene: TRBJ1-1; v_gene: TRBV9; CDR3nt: TGTGCCAGCAGCCTCGGGGGGTTTACTGAAGCTTTCTTT; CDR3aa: CASSLGGFTEAFF
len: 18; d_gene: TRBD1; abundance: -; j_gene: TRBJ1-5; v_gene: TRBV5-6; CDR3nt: TGTGCCAGCAGCTTGAGTCTACGACAGGGGGGGATCAATCAGCCCCAGCATTTT; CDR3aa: CASSLSLRQGGINQPQHF
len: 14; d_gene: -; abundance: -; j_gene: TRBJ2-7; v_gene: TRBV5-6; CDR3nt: TGTGCCAGCAGCTTCCGGGAGTACTCCTACGAGCAGTACTTC; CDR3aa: CASSFREYSYEQYF
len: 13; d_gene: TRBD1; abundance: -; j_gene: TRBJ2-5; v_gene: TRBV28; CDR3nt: TGTGCCAGCAGCTCAGGGGGCAGGGAGACCCAGTACTTC; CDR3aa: CASSSGGRETQYF
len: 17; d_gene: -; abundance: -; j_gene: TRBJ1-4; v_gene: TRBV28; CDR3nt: TGTGCCAGCCGGCCCGACCGTTACAGTGCAACTAATGAAAAACTGTTTTTT; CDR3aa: CASRPDRYSATNEKLFF
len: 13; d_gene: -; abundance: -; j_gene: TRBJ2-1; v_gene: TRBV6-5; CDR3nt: TGTGCCAGCAGTTACTCGAGAGAGAATGAGCAGTTCTTC; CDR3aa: CASSYSRENEQFF
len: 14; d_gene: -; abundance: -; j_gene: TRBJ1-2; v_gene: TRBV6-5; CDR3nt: TGTGCCAGCAGTCAAGACAGAGACTACTATGGCTACACCTTC; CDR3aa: CASSQDRDYYGYTF
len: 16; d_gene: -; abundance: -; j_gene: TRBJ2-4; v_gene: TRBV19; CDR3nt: TGTGCCAGTAGTATAGGCCAGACAGGTACCAAAAACATTCAGTACTTC; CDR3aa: CASSIGQTGTKNIQYF